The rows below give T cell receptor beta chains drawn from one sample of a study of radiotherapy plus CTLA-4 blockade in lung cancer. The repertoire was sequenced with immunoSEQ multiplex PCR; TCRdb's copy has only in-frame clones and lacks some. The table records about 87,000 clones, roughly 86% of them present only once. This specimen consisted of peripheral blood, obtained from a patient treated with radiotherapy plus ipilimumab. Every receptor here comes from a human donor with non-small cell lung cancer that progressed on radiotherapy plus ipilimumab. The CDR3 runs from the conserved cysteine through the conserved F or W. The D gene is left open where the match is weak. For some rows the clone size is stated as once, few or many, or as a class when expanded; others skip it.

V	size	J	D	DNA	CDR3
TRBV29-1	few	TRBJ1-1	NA	TGCAGCGTTTGGGAAGGAGGAGGAACACCGGCCCCTGCTTTCTTT	CSVWEGGGTPAPAFF
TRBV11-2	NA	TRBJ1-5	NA	TGTGCCAGCAGCCTGGCCTACAATCAGCCCCAGCATTTT	CASSLAYNQPQHF
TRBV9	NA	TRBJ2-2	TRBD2	TGTGCCAGCAGCGTGGGACTAGCGGGGAGATACGCGAACACCGGGGAGCTGTTTTTT	CASSVGLAGRYANTGELFF
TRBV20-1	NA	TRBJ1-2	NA	TGCAGCCCCTCCGGGGACTACACCTTC	CSPSGDYTF
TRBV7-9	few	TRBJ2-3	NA	TGTGCCAGCAGCCCCCGACCGCTAGATACGCAGTATTTT	CASSPRPLDTQYF
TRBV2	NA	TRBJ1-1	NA	TGTGCCAGCAGTGGGGGCAGGGGGAACACTGAAGCTTTCTTT	CASSGGRGNTEAFF
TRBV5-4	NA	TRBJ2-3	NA	TGTGCCAGCTCTGGGTGGGCTAGCGATAATACGCAGTATTTT	CASSGWASDNTQYF
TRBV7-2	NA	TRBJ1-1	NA	TGTGCCAGCAGCCGGGGTGGGGTAGGGAAAGCTTTCTTT	CASSRGGVGKAFF
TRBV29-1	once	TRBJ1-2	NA	TGCAGCGTTGTTCCCCACCTGGGGCTTGGCTACACCTTC	CSVVPHLGLGYTF
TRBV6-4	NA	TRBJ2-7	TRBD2	TGTGCCAGCAGTGACCCTAGCGGGAGGGGCGTTAGCTCCTACGAGCAGTACTTC	CASSDPSGRGVSSYEQYF
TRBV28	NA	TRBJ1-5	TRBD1	TGTGCCAGCAGGCGACAGGGGGCTGGGAATCAGCCCCAGCATTTT	CASRRQGAGNQPQHF
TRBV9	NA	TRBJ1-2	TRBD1	TGTGCCAGCAGCGTGGACAGGGTGGCCCGATTGGGCTACACCTTC	CASSVDRVARLGYTF
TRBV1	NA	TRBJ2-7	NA	TGCACCAGCTCTGCACTCGGGAGCCGGGACTACGAGCAGTACTTC	CTSSALGSRDYEQYF
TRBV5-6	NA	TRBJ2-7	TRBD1	TGTGCCAGCAGCCTGGACAGGACCTACGAGCAGTACTTC	CASSLDRTYEQYF
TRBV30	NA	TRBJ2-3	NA	TGTGCCTGGAGTTACCAGACGTCCGGAGATACGCAGTATTTT	CAWSYQTSGDTQYF
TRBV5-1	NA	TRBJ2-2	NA	TGCGCCAGCAGCTTTATGGGGGGCGAAGGCACCGGGGAGCTGTTTTTT	CASSFMGGEGTGELFF
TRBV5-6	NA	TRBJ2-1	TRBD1	TGTGCCAGCAGCTTGGCTCGGTGGACAGGAGAGCAGTTCTTC	CASSLARWTGEQFF
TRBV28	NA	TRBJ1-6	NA	TGTGCCAGCAGTTTTTCCGCGGGGAATTCACCCCTCCACTTT	CASSFSAGNSPLHF
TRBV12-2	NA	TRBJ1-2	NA	TGTGCAAGTCGCCTGGGACAGGGGGCGTCAGTCTATGGCTACACCTTC	CASRLGQGASVYGYTF
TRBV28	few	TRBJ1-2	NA	TGTGCCAGCAGTTTAGGGCGGGAGGGCGGTGGCTACACCTTC	CASSLGREGGGYTF
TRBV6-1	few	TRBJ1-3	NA	TGTGCCAGCATGGGTCGGGCCCCTGGAAACACCATATATTTT	CASMGRAPGNTIYF
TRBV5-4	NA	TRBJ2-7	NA	TGTGCCAGCAGCTCCATGGGACCGACCTACGAGCAGTACTTC	CASSSMGPTYEQYF
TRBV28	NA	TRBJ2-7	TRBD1	TGTGCCAGCAGCCCCACAGGGGGCCACTACGAGCAGTACTTC	CASSPTGGHYEQYF
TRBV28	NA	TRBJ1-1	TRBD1	TGTGCCAGCGGCTCGGACAGGGGCACTGAAGCTTTCTTT	CASGSDRGTEAFF
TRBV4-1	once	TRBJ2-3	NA	TGCGCCAGCAGCCAAGCACCACTAACTAGCACAGATACGCAGTATTTT	CASSQAPLTSTDTQYF
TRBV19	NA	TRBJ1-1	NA	TGTGCCAGTAGTAGCGACCGATGGCAGGTCAACACTGAAGCTTTCTTT	CASSSDRWQVNTEAFF
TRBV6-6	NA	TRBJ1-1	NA	TGTGCCAGCAGTCGACAGGTCTTGAACACTGAAGCTTTCTTT	CASSRQVLNTEAFF
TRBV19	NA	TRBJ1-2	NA	TGTGCCAGTAGTCCCCGTAGAGGGGGGAACTATGGCTACACCTTC	CASSPRRGGNYGYTF
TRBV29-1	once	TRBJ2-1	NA	TGCAGCGGCGGGGTAGCGGAGCAGTTCTTC	CSGGVAEQFF
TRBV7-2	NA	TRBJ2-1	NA	TGTGCCAGCAGCTTAACCACTACCTACAATGAGCAGTTCTTC	CASSLTTTYNEQFF
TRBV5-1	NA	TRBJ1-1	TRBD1	TGCGCCAGCAGCAAAGGGACAGGGGTGAACACTGAAGCTTTCTTT	CASSKGTGVNTEAFF
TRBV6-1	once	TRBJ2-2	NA	TGTGCCAGCAGTGGCCAAGGCGGCGGGGAGCTGTTTTTT	CASSGQGGGELFF
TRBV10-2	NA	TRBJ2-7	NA	TGCGCCAGCAAGGCTGGAGTCGAACGCGAGCAGTACTTC	CASKAGVEREQYF
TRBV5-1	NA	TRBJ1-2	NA	TGCGCCAGCAGCTTGTCAGGGACTAACTATGGCTACACCTTC	CASSLSGTNYGYTF
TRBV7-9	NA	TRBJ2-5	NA	TGTGCCAGCAGCCGCGGGCTCAGTTCCCAGTACTTC	CASSRGLSSQYF
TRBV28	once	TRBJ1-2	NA	TGTGCCAGCAGTGAGACAGGCGTCTATGGCTACACCTTC	CASSETGVYGYTF